The clone carrying this T cell receptor beta chain was detected many times. At one end the junction does not follow the germline gene, possibly because of a read error. TCR beta CDR3 amplification used RNA transcripts. The first round was an RT-PCR with HTBI primers, and the second round was a multiplex PCR. TCRdb redid the calling of the multiplex PCR reads with MiXCR, one entry per CDR3 protein. The table records about 1.2 million distinct CDR3 sequences, less than 45% of them present only once. The sample is drawn from a study of Graves' ophthalmopathy and Graves' hyperthyroidism. From germline, CDR1 is LNHDA and CDR2 SQIVND (reference sequence). CDR3 length equals 13 residues. Other autoimmune diseases, uncontrolled infections, pregnancy or lactation excluded patients from enrollment. Orbital computed tomography, thyroid ultrasound, TRAb, serum thyroxine and clinical symptoms formed the basis of diagnosis.

J is TRBJ2-7 and V is TRBV19, with D perhaps TRBD1 or TRBD2 (6 bases each). Material for sequencing was peripheral blood or thyroid tissue (not recorded which). The sequence was obtained from an adult man with Graves' hyperthyroidism. CDR3 sequence (DNA): TGTGCCAATAGTACCGGGGGCAGATCCGAGCAGTACTTC. Protein: CANSTGGRSEQYF.